Described below is a single T cell receptor (beta chain) sequence and its context. The authors' processing: Reference gene primer amplification gave nucleated cell count estimates. Clones were read by immunoSEQ multiplex PCR, and TCRdb kept only the in-frame ones, dropping some. D and trimming come from the DNA, and the V and J calls and clone size come from that table. The profile shows around 46,000 clones, around 83% of them singletons. Germline trimming cut 3 bases from V and 8 bases from J; bases unmatched to any gene: 6. The CDR3 has 13 residues. Germline V gives CDR1 SGHAT, CDR2 FQNNGV. The data derive from a study of blood T cell repertoires in COVID-19. On the study more broadly: The samples span acute and convalescent COVID-19 from the United States, Italy and Spain.

The sequence derives from a man aged 35 to 55 with active COVID-19. Sequences were obtained from peripheral blood. The chain joins TRBV11-2 to TRBJ1-1; the match to TRBD1 covers 7 bases. CDR3 sequence: CASSFNRDSEAFF. CDR3 bases: TGTGCCAGCAGCTTCAACCGGGACAGCGAAGCTTTCTTT.